These 25 T cell receptor beta chains came from one sample sequenced in a study of T cell responses to AZD1222 COVID-19 vaccine. The repertoire was sequenced with immunoSEQ multiplex PCR; TCRdb's copy has only in-frame clones and lacks some. The sample holds about 110,000 clones, roughly 89% seen once. The sequenced sample was peripheral blood, obtained 28 days after the second AZD1222 dose. All receptors derive from an adult who received the AZD1222 COVID-19 vaccine.

The genes are TRBV9 and TRBJ2-7, with no clear D. The CDR3 covers 17 residues. The V and J ends lost 3 bases and 5 bases respectively, with 24 bases between them. Germline V lookup: CDR1 SGDLS, CDR2 YYNGEE. DNA of the CDR3: TGTGCCAGCAGCGCGACCCCCGCCCCAGTGGAAATGGACGAGCAGTACTTC. Its translation is CASSATPAPVEMDEQYF.

The V and J genes are TRBV9 and TRBJ2-5, with D maybe TRBD1 (6 bases). The CDR3 has 14 residues. Germline V gene sequence: CDR1 SGDLS, CDR2 YYNGEE. V dropped 3 bases and J dropped 7 bases, with 16 bases sitting between them. CDR3: CASSADSPPGTQYF. The CDR3 DNA sequence: TGTGCCAGCAGCGCGGACAGTCCGCCGGGGACCCAGTACTTC.

The chain carries TRBV5-4 and TRBJ2-3; TRBD1 aligns across 7 bases. CDR3 length: 16 residues. Trimming cost V 4 bases and J 3 bases; bases outside gene matches: 11. The germline gives CDR1 SGHNT, CDR2 YYREEE (reference sequence). In nucleotides, the CDR3 is TGTGCCAGCAGCCCACGGCCTGGGACAGCGACAGATACGCAGTATTTT. Protein product: CASSPRPGTATDTQYF.

The rearrangement links TRBV6-4 to TRBJ2-5; D is perhaps TRBD1 (5 bases). Germline values: CDR1 MRHNA, CDR2 SNTAGT. The CDR3 has 14 amino acids. The germline V and J ends were trimmed by 2 bases and 7 bases, with 14 bases remaining between them. The CDR3 loop is CASSDGAGHGTQYF. The CDR3 DNA follows: TGTGCCAGCAGTGACGGGGCAGGTCATGGGACCCAGTACTTC.

This chain uses TRBV5-4 with TRBJ1-2; D is ambiguous. Germline lookup yields CDR1 SGHNT and CDR2 YYREEE (reference sequence). V lost 5 bases and J 7 bases, leaving 12 bases between the germline ends. This CDR3 comprises 12 residues. This CDR3 is CASRRAEGGYTF. The DNA of the CDR3 is TGTGCCAGCAGACGAGCGGAGGGTGGCTACACCTTC.

This clone was counted between two and nine times. The chain links TRBV10-3 to TRBJ1-2; D gene uncertain. Germline V gives CDR1 ENHRY, CDR2 SYGVKD. With 0 bases removed from V and 3 bases from J, the gap between germline ends came to 29 bases. This CDR3 spans 21 amino acids. Here the CDR3 DNA reads TGTGCCATCAGTGAGTCCCGAAACGCAGCCGGGAGAGCAAGAGGCCACTATGGCTACACCTTC. Amino acid sequence: CAISESRNAAGRARGHYGYTF.

The CDR3 loop is CAISEYGQAYGYTF. CDR3 bases: TGTGCCATCAGTGAGTACGGACAGGCGTATGGCTACACCTTC. The rearrangement joins TRBV10-3 to TRBJ1-2; 7 positions agree with TRBD1. Germline CDR1 and CDR2: ENHRY and SYGVKD. The CDR3 covers 14 residues. V shed 1 base and J 5 bases; nucleotides not matched to a gene: 4.

The CDR3 DNA reads TGTGCCAGCAGTTACTCCAGGGGGCCTGGAAACACCATATATTTT. Amino acid sequence: CASSYSRGPGNTIYF. The chain joins TRBV6-5 to TRBJ1-3, with 8 bases identical to TRBD1. The CDR3 is made up of 15 amino acids. V trimming: 0 bases; J trimming: 2 bases; junction bases outside the gene matches: 0. The germline V gene encodes CDR1 MNHEY and CDR2 SVGAGI.

This chain links TRBV5-1 with TRBJ2-2; D is undetermined. CDR1 and CDR2 from the germline V gene are SGHRS and YFSETQ. V was cut by 4 bases and J by 2 bases, with 18 bases left in between. CDR3 length equals 17 residues. The CDR3 bases are TGCGCCAGCAGCCCATCATGGAATCCAGTAAACACCGGGGAGCTGTTTTTT. Its protein product is CASSPSWNPVNTGELFF.

This clone appeared a single time. The chain is built from TRBV19 and TRBJ1-3; possible D gene TRBD1, 6 bases. Germline values: CDR1 LNHDA, CDR2 SQIVND (reference sequence). This CDR3 is built from 14 residues. In nucleotides, the CDR3 is TGTGCGGCGGGGGGGGGCAGAGCAGGAAACACCATATATTTT. It is translated as CAAGGGRAGNTIYF. Full variable domain (rest looked up from reference TRBV19 and TRBJ1-3): DGGITQSPKYLFRKEGQNVTLSCEQNLNHDAMYWYRQDPGQGLRLIYYSQIVNDFQKGDIAEGYSVSREKKESFPLTVTSAQKNPTAFYLCAAGGGRAGNTIYFGEGSWLTVV.

This clone is deemed medium-sized. The chain employs TRBV24-1 and TRBJ2-3; TRBD2 matches 9 bases. The V and J ends lost 2 bases and 5 bases, in that order; junction bases with no gene match: 10. The CDR3 runs to 17 residues. The germline V gene encodes CDR1 KGHDR and CDR2 SFDVKD. Written as DNA, the CDR3 is TGTGCCACCAGTGATTCACCCATAGCGGGAGTGGGAGATACGCAGTATTTT. It is translated as CATSDSPIAGVGDTQYF.

This chain joins TRBV7-9 and TRBJ1-1; 10 bases match TRBD1. CDR1 is SEHNR, CDR2 FQNEAQ, per germline (reference sequence). Trimming at V came to 10 bases and at J to 10 bases, leaving 18 bases not matched to a gene. This CDR3 comprises 15 residues. The CDR3 here is CAIRTGTGDGLPAFF. As DNA, the CDR3 is TGTGCCATCCGGACCGGGACAGGGGACGGTTTGCCAGCTTTCTTT.

The rearrangement uses TRBV18 and TRBJ1-3; possible D gene TRBD1, 6 bases. Germline-derived CDR1 and CDR2 are KGHSH and LQKENI. V dropped 3 bases and J dropped 3 bases, with 9 bases sitting between them. CDR3 size: 14 residues. The CDR3 sequence is CASSPGADGNTIYF. CDR3 DNA: TGTGCCAGCTCACCGGGGGCAGATGGAAACACCATATATTTT.

V usage is TRBV5-1 and J usage is TRBJ2-3, with no clear D. CDR3 size: 13 residues. Trimming took off 0 bases at V and 4 bases at J, with 6 bases between the two ends. Germline assignment: CDR1 SGHRS and CDR2 YFSETQ. CDR3 residues: CASSLGYADTQYF. In DNA, the CDR3 is TGCGCCAGCAGCTTGGGTTACGCAGATACGCAGTATTTT.

V is TRBV11-2 and J is TRBJ2-2; TRBD2 aligns across 13 bases. The CDR3 has 17 amino acids. Germline CDR1 and CDR2: SGHAT and FQNNGV. V gave up 2 bases and J gave up 8 bases; unmatched junction bases: 8. CDR3 nucleotide sequence: TGTGCCAGCAGCTTAAGATGGACTAGCGGGGGTTCAGGGGAGCTGTTTTTT. Residues: CASSLRWTSGGSGELFF.

This rearrangement joins TRBV7-8 to TRBJ1-5, with TRBD1 as a possible D gene (5 bases). The CDR3 covers 15 residues. Germline CDR1 reads SGHVS; CDR2 reads FQNEAQ. V was trimmed by 5 bases and J by 6 bases, leaving 17 bases between them. CDR3: CASSNGTEIGQPQHF. Written as DNA, the CDR3 is TGTGCCAGCAGCAATGGGACCGAGATAGGTCAGCCCCAGCATTTT.

The V and J genes are TRBV28 and TRBJ1-1; weak D call: TRBD1 (5 bases). The V end was cut by 0 bases, the J end by 5 bases, with 16 bases between. Germline values: CDR1 MDHEN, CDR2 SYDVKM. CDR3 length: 16 amino acids. The CDR3 nucleotides are TGTGCCAGCAGTTTATGGGACCTGGGGACGGGGACTGAAGCTTTCTTT. This gives the protein CASSLWDLGTGTEAFF.

The chain recombines TRBV7-9 with TRBJ2-2; D not resolved. Germline V gene lookup returns CDR1 SEHNR and CDR2 FQNEAQ (reference sequence). V gave up 7 bases and J gave up 4 bases, with 10 bases separating them. The CDR3 covers 13 residues. The CDR3, as DNA: TGTGCCAGCAACAGTCCGGTCACCGGGGAGCTGTTTTTT. It encodes CASNSPVTGELFF. Based on the CDR3 plus reference TRBV7-9 and TRBJ2-2, the full variable domain is DTGVSQNPRHKITKRGQNVTFRCDPISEHNRLYWYRQTLGQGPEFLTYFQNEAQLEKSRLLSDRFSAERPKGSFSTLEIQRTEQGDSAMYLCASNSPVTGELFFGEGSRLTVL.

The rearrangement joins TRBV28 to TRBJ2-5; 7 bases align to TRBD1. Germline assignment: CDR1 MDHEN and CDR2 SYDVKM. There are 14 residues in the CDR3. Unmatched junction bases numbered 5, after V lost 5 bases and J lost 2 bases. Here the CDR3 reads CASSPGQMQETQYF. CDR3 bases: TGTGCCAGCAGTCCGGGACAGATGCAAGAGACCCAGTACTTC.

The chain combines TRBV29-1 with TRBJ1-3; D perhaps matches TRBD1 (5 bases). V gave up 3 bases and J gave up 2 bases, with 8 bases separating them. Germline V lookup: CDR1 SQVTM, CDR2 ANQGSEA. CDR3 size: 13 residues. The CDR3 DNA follows: TGCAGCGTTGACGGGGGGGCTGGAAACACCATATATTTT. It codes for CSVDGGAGNTIYF.

The CDR3 protein is CASSYYDRLPEAFF. The CDR3 bases are TGTGCCAGCAGTTACTATGACAGGCTCCCTGAAGCTTTCTTT. The V gene is TRBV6-5, the J gene TRBJ1-1; D is perhaps TRBD1 (6 bases). Trimming shortened V by 1 base and J by 6 bases, and 12 bases separated the two germline ends. From germline, CDR1 is MNHEY and CDR2 SVGAGI. The CDR3 has 14 amino acids.

The J gene is TRBJ2-7, the V gene TRBV2; 10 bases agree with TRBD1. After removal of 4 bases from V and 2 bases from J, the junction contained 2 bases not matched to a gene. Germline CDR1 and CDR2: SNHLY and FYNNEI. The length of the CDR3 is 14 residues. The CDR3 DNA is TGTGCCAGCAGTGGACAGGGGGCGGCCTACGAGCAGTACTTC. Protein sequence: CASSGQGAAYEQYF.

This clone turned up a few times. The chain employs TRBV30 and TRBJ1-5, with D tentatively TRBD1 (6 bases). The CDR3 length is 12 residues. Trimming took 4 bases from V and 4 from J, leaving 8 bases between them. CDR1 and CDR2 from the germline V gene are GTSNPN and SVGIG (reference sequence). Here the CDR3 reads CAWNRDNQPQHF. CDR3 in DNA: TGTGCCTGGAACAGGGATAATCAGCCCCAGCATTTT.

V gene TRBV5-1 combines with J gene TRBJ1-5; tentatively, D is TRBD1 (6 bases). The CDR3 covers 15 residues. CDR1 is SGHRS and CDR2 is YFSETQ in the germline V gene. V gave up 4 bases and J gave up 5 bases, with 16 bases separating them. CDR3 bases: TGCGCCAGCAGCCCCGGACAGCCGCCGGATCAGCCCCAGCATTTT. Protein sequence: CASSPGQPPDQPQHF.

The chain uses TRBV28 and TRBJ1-5; the D gene is possibly TRBD1 (5 bases). The V end was cut by 11 bases, the J end by 6 bases, with 8 bases between. The CDR3 is 10 amino acids. Germline V gene sequence: CDR1 MDHEN, CDR2 SYDVKM. CDR3 region: CAGGSQPQHF. Written as DNA, the CDR3 is TGTGCCGGGGGGAGTCAGCCCCAGCATTTT.